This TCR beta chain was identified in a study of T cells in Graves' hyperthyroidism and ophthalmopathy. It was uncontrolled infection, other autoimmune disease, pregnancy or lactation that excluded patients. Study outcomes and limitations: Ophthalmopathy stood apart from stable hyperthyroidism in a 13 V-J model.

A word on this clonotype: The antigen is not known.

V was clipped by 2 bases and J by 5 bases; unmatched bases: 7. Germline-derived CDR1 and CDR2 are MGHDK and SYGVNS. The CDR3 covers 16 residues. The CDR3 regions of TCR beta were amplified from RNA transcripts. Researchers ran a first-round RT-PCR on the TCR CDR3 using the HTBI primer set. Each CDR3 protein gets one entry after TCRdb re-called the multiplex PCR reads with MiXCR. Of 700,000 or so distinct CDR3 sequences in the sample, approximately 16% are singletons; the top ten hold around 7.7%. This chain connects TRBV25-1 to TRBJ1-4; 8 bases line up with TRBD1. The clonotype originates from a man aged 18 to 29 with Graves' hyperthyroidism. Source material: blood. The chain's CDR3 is CASSEQGQGRNEKLFF. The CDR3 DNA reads TGTGCCAGCAGTGAACAAGGACAGGGAAGAAATGAAAAACTGTTTTTT.